The 32 T cell receptor beta chains below come from one sample, sequenced in a study of graft-versus-host responses after intestinal transplantation. Clones were sequenced by immunoSEQ multiplex PCR, and TCRdb holds only the in-frame ones, with some missing. Among about 7,700 clones listed, around 72% were seen once. The authors processed graft tissue to release intraepithelial and lamina propria lymphocytes. This sample comprised ileum tissue, obtained approximately 230 days after intestinal transplant. The source is a human patient who received an intestinal transplant, so some T cells may come from the graft donor.

This chain links TRBV30 with TRBJ2-3, with D tentatively TRBD2 (7 bases). The CDR3 length is 13 residues. The V gene lost 2 bases and the J gene lost 10 bases, with 16 bases spanning the gap. CDR1 and CDR2 from the germline V gene are GTSNPN and SVGIG (reference sequence). Here the CDR3 reads CAWSTLGRGAQYF. CDR3 DNA: TGTGCCTGGAGTACCCTTGGGAGGGGGGCGCAGTATTTT.

A single count supports this clone. This chain joins TRBV2 and TRBJ2-7; D may be TRBD1 (7 bases). CDR3 length equals 13 residues. Trimming stripped 6 bases from V and 5 bases from J, with 14 bases between. Germline values: CDR1 SNHLY, CDR2 FYNNEI. The CDR3, as DNA: TGTGCCAGCAGGCGCCAGGGGGGCCACGAGCAGTACTTC. Protein sequence: CASRRQGGHEQYF.

This chain connects TRBV4-3 to TRBJ2-7; D uncertain. Germline V gene lookup returns CDR1 LGHNA and CDR2 YSLEER. Trimming removed 0 bases at V and 2 bases at J, with 11 bases between. The CDR3 length is 15 residues. DNA of the CDR3: TGCGCCAGCAGCCAAGATTTGGGCAGTCCCTACGAGCAGTACTTC. It codes for CASSQDLGSPYEQYF.

The rearrangement links TRBV6-1 to TRBJ2-3; D is unresolved. The CDR3 extends over 12 amino acids. V was trimmed by 0 bases and J by 6 bases, leaving 4 bases between them. Germline CDR1 MNHNS, CDR2 SASEGT. In nucleotides, the CDR3 is TGTGCCAGCAGTGAAGCCCTCGATACGCAGTATTTT. Its translation is CASSEALDTQYF.

This clone was seen a handful of times. Written as DNA, the CDR3 is TGTGCCAGCAGCTTAGGAGTCACAGATACGCAGTATTTT. Its protein product is CASSLGVTDTQYF. The gene calls are TRBV7-2 and TRBJ2-3; D not certain. The V and J ends lost 1 base and 2 bases respectively, with 4 bases between them. From germline, CDR1 is SGHTA and CDR2 FQGNSA. The CDR3 totals 13 residues.

The chain carries TRBV15 and TRBJ1-4; 9 nucleotides align to TRBD1. V trimming: 4 bases; J trimming: 10 bases; junction bases outside the gene matches: 10. Germline CDR1 reads LNHNV; CDR2 reads YYDKDF (reference sequence). The length of the CDR3 is 15 residues. This CDR3 is CATSIPGQGEGKLFF. CDR3 coding DNA: TGTGCCACCAGCATACCGGGACAGGGAGAGGGAAAACTGTTTTTT.

The chain uses TRBV9 and TRBJ2-1; D possibly corresponds to TRBD2 (5 bases). Looked up from germline, CDR1 is SGDLS and CDR2 is YYNGEE. CDR3 length: 14 amino acids. Trimming removed 2 bases from V and 3 bases from J, with 9 bases in between. The CDR3 nucleotides read TGTGCCAGCAGCGTTGCCGGGATCTACAATGAGCAGTTCTTC. Translating it yields CASSVAGIYNEQFF.

This sequence joins TRBV5-3 and TRBJ2-1; TRBD1 is a possible D gene (5 bases). TRBV5-3 is reported as an ORF; its role is uncertain. The CDR3 extends over 16 amino acids. V dropped 0 bases and J dropped 1 base, with 11 bases sitting between them. The DNA for the CDR3 is TGTGCCAGAAGCTTGGCCCAGGGTATATCCTACAATGAGCAGTTCTTC. It yields the protein CARSLAQGISYNEQFF.

CDR3 sequence (DNA): TGTGCCACCAGCGAGGGACAGAGAAGCTCCTACAATGAGCAGTTCTTC. It codes for CATSEGQRSSYNEQFF. The chain joins TRBV15 to TRBJ2-1; 7 nucleotides match TRBD1. The CDR3 has 16 amino acids. V shed 5 bases and J 0 bases; nucleotides not matched to a gene: 7. The germline V gene encodes CDR1 LNHNV and CDR2 YYDKDF (reference sequence).

This clone occurred a few times. V gene TRBV28 combines with J gene TRBJ2-7; 11 bases match TRBD2. Germline CDR1 MDHEN, CDR2 SYDVKM. The CDR3 loop spans 15 amino acids. Trimming removed 6 bases from V and 7 bases from J; junction bases left unmatched: 11. The CDR3 here is CASSFTSGRVGEQYF. The CDR3 DNA reads as TGTGCCAGCAGCTTTACTAGCGGGAGAGTGGGGGAGCAGTACTTC.

The chain is built from TRBV9 and TRBJ2-3; no reliable D call. The CDR3 consists of 14 residues. V was shortened by 0 bases and J by 4 bases, with 9 bases between the two germline ends. Germline CDR1 and CDR2: SGDLS and YYNGEE. The CDR3 protein is CASSVEYFADTQYF. The CDR3 DNA sequence: TGTGCCAGCAGCGTAGAGTACTTCGCAGATACGCAGTATTTT.

CDR3 loop: CASSGGIAGGPGTQYF. DNA for the CDR3: TGTGCCAGCAGTGGTGGAATAGCGGGGGGGCCCGGGACCCAGTACTTC. The chain joins TRBV2 to TRBJ2-5, with 11 bases lining up with TRBD2. V was clipped by 4 bases and J by 7 bases; unmatched bases: 11. CDR3 length equals 16 residues. CDR1 is SNHLY and CDR2 is FYNNEI in the germline V gene.

This chain joins TRBV18 and TRBJ1-4; D gene unclear. Germline assignment: CDR1 KGHSH and CDR2 LQKENI. Trimming took 2 bases from V and 4 from J, leaving 8 bases between them. CDR3 length: 14 residues. CDR3 DNA sequence: TGTGCCAGCTCACCAGTCCAGCGTAATGAAAAACTGTTTTTT. As protein: CASSPVQRNEKLFF.

This chain uses TRBV6-5 with TRBJ2-3; 7 bases are shared with TRBD1. Losses at the gene ends were 11 bases for V and 0 bases for J; bases not matched to a gene: 2. From germline, CDR1 is MNHEY and CDR2 SVGAGI. CDR3 size: 12 residues. The CDR3 sequence is CAGDSSTDTQYF. The CDR3 coding sequence is TGTGCCGGGGACAGTAGCACAGATACGCAGTATTTT.

V gene TRBV10-1 combines with J gene TRBJ1-1, with D hard to call. This CDR3 is 13 amino acids long. With 4 bases removed from V and 1 base from J, the gap between germline ends came to 7 bases. Germline assignment: CDR1 WNHNN and CDR2 SYGVQD (reference sequence). In DNA form, the CDR3 reads TGCGCCAGCAGTGCCCAGGCGAACACTGAAGCTTTCTTT. The encoded protein is CASSAQANTEAFF.

This chain connects TRBV7-2 to TRBJ2-1, with 8 positions matching TRBD2. CDR1 is SGHTA, CDR2 FQGNSA, per germline. Germline trimming cut 1 base from V and 7 bases from J; bases unmatched to any gene: 9. The length of the CDR3 is 16 residues. The CDR3 reads CASSLVPAGVKNEQFF. The DNA for the CDR3 is TGTGCCAGCAGCTTAGTCCCAGCGGGAGTCAAGAATGAGCAGTTCTTC.

The chain recombines TRBV10-2 with TRBJ2-4; the D gene is possibly TRBD2 (6 bases). Deletions cut 0 bases from V and 0 bases from J, with 6 bases between. Germline CDR1 is WSHSY and CDR2 is SAAADI. This CDR3 is 15 amino acids long. The CDR3 sequence is CASSESRGAKNIQYF. The DNA of the CDR3 is TGCGCCAGCAGTGAGTCGCGGGGAGCCAAAAACATTCAGTACTTC.

V and J are TRBV5-1 and TRBJ1-3; 7 nucleotides match TRBD1. The CDR3 is made up of 17 amino acids. After removal of 4 bases from V and 0 bases from J, the junction contained 10 bases not matched to a gene. Germline V gives CDR1 SGHRS, CDR2 YFSETQ. The CDR3 here is CASSATTTGVSGNTIYF. The DNA of the CDR3 is TGCGCCAGCAGCGCCACGACCACAGGGGTCTCTGGAAACACCATATATTTT.

The CDR3 sequence: CASRPTGDETQYF. CDR3 in DNA: TGTGCCAGCAGACCCACAGGGGACGAGACCCAGTACTTC. This sequence joins TRBV2 and TRBJ2-5; TRBD1 agrees at 7 bases. The CDR3 runs 13 residues. Germline V CDR1 and CDR2: SNHLY, FYNNEI. V was clipped by 6 bases and J by 5 bases; unmatched bases: 6.

CDR3 nucleotides: TGTGCCAGCAGCGATACAGAGAATAATTCACCCCTCCACTTT. This codes for CASSDTENNSPLHF. This chain connects TRBV5-6 to TRBJ1-6; no definite D call. The CDR3 extends over 14 amino acids. Germline V gene data show CDR1 as SGHDT and CDR2 as YYEEEE. Deletions cut 4 bases from V and 5 bases from J, with 10 bases between.

The genes are TRBV5-1 and TRBJ1-2; D is unclear. The ends were cut back, 7 bases at V and 2 bases at J, with 12 bases in the middle. The germline V gene has CDR1 SGHRS and CDR2 YFSETQ. The CDR3 runs 13 residues. CDR3 DNA sequence: TGCGCCAGCGCACCAGGAAGAAACTATGGCTACACCTTC. Amino acid sequence: CASAPGRNYGYTF.

This chain uses TRBV7-9 with TRBJ2-7; 9 bases map to TRBD1. This CDR3 has 15 amino acids. CDR1 is SEHNR and CDR2 is FQNEAQ in the germline V gene (reference sequence). With V trimmed by 1 base and J by 3 bases, 4 bases remained unmatched. In DNA, the CDR3 is TGTGCCAGCAGCTTAGATTGGGGACAGGGCTACGAGCAGTACTTC. Translating gives CASSLDWGQGYEQYF.

The sample holds a few counts of this clone. The chain links TRBV6-5 to TRBJ2-7; 10 nucleotides match TRBD1. The junction had 6 bases not matched to a gene; V was cut back by 0 bases and J by 4 bases. The germline V gene encodes CDR1 MNHEY and CDR2 SVGAGI. CDR3 length: 16 amino acids. This CDR3 reads CASSYSTGTGVYEQYF. As DNA, the CDR3 is TGTGCCAGCAGTTACTCGACCGGGACAGGGGTTTACGAGCAGTACTTC.

CDR3 residues: CASSQALYYEQYF. In DNA, the CDR3 is TGCGCCAGCAGCCAAGCACTTTACTACGAGCAGTACTTC. The J gene is TRBJ2-7, the V gene TRBV4-3, with D unclear. The CDR3 extends over 13 amino acids. Trimming removed 1 base from V and 3 bases from J, with 7 bases in between. In germline, CDR1 is LGHNA, CDR2 YSLEER.

This clone was counted a single time. The chain recombines TRBV5-1 with TRBJ2-4; TRBD1 aligns across 8 bases. Losses at the gene ends were 2 bases for V and 0 bases for J; bases not matched to a gene: 4. The CDR3 runs 16 residues. Looked up from germline, CDR1 is SGHRS and CDR2 is YFSETQ. The chain's CDR3 is CASSFEQGVAKNIQYF. The CDR3, as DNA: TGCGCCAGCAGCTTCGAACAGGGGGTAGCCAAAAACATTCAGTACTTC.

This chain joins TRBV6-1 and TRBJ1-1; tentatively, D is TRBD1 (5 bases). The CDR3 contains 15 residues. Germline V gene data show CDR1 as MNHNS and CDR2 as SASEGT. Trimming cost V 7 bases and J 0 bases, with 15 bases left between them. CDR3 sequence: CASIRGGTLNTEAFF. CDR3 DNA sequence: TGTGCCAGCATCCGGGGGGGAACCCTGAACACTGAAGCTTTCTTT.

The gene calls are TRBV18 and TRBJ2-3, with D perhaps TRBD1 (5 bases). Germline V gene lookup returns CDR1 KGHSH and CDR2 LQKENI. The CDR3 runs to 15 residues. V shed 6 bases and J shed 0 bases, with 13 bases lying between them. CDR3 residues: CASSRQIASTDTQYF. The CDR3 DNA reads TGTGCCAGCTCGCGACAGATAGCTAGCACAGATACGCAGTATTTT.

The chain joins TRBV28 to TRBJ2-7, with 13 bases that match TRBD2. There are 15 residues in the CDR3. Germline CDR1 and CDR2: MDHEN and SYDVKM. With 5 bases clipped from V and 6 bases from J, the junction kept 7 bases outside the gene matches. CDR3 coding DNA: TGTGCCAGCAGTCTCCGGACTAGCGGGGGCGGCGAGCAGTACTTC. This translates into CASSLRTSGGGEQYF.

The CDR3 nucleotides read TGTGCCAGCAGCCAGCGGGGGCCTAGCACAGATACGCAGTATTTT. Protein: CASSQRGPSTDTQYF. V and J are TRBV13 and TRBJ2-3; 8 nucleotides line up with TRBD2. The CDR3 runs to 15 residues. V was pared by 5 bases and J by 0 bases, with 4 bases of the junction left unmatched. The germline V gene has CDR1 PRHDT and CDR2 FYEKMQ (reference sequence).

CDR3 residues: CASSVDRGRTDTQYF. CDR3 nucleotides: TGTGCCAGCAGTGTCGACAGGGGGCGCACAGATACGCAGTATTTT. The rearrangement uses TRBV2 and TRBJ2-3, with 10 positions matching TRBD1. Germline V CDR1 and CDR2: SNHLY, FYNNEI. V was pared by 4 bases and J by 1 base, with 2 bases of the junction left unmatched. The CDR3 consists of 15 residues.

This clone was picked up a small number of times. This chain joins TRBV23-1 and TRBJ2-7; D gene uncertain. TRBV23-1 is identified as an open reading frame with a role that is uncertain. Trimming left V 2 bases short and J 4 bases short, with 9 bases between. This CDR3 has 13 residues. This chain's CDR3 is CASSQGCRYEQYF. The CDR3 DNA reads TGCGCCAGCAGTCAAGGGTGCAGGTACGAGCAGTACTTC.

This clone was seen only once. The V call is TRBV7-2, the J call TRBJ2-2; no firm D call. This CDR3 is built from 15 residues. Germline CDR1 is SGHTA and CDR2 is FQGNSA. Trimming left V 3 bases short and J 1 base short, with 9 bases between. Here the CDR3 DNA reads TGTGCCAGCAGCTTTTACCTAGTGAACACCGGGGAGCTGTTTTTT. Residues: CASSFYLVNTGELFF.